This is a list of T cell receptor beta chains from one sample in a study of graft-versus-host responses after intestinal transplantation. Assay: immunoSEQ multiplex PCR; the TCRdb copy retains only in-frame clones and omits some. The sample lists 100,000 or so clones; over 75% were seen once. Their antigens are not known. The sequenced sample was unstimulated CD4+ T cells sorted from spleen or lymph node cells, obtained before transplant. The receptor source for this set is a human donor who was the organ donor for an intestinal transplant. Each CDR3 is given with its conserved first and last residue. D genes are given only for firm matches. A clone size is listed for some rows: how often the clone was seen (once, few, many), or a class if it is expanded.

V gene	J gene	clone size	D gene	CDR3 protein	CDR3 DNA
TRBV28	TRBJ2-4	once	TRBD2	CATQGGGAKNIQYF	TGTGCCACCCAGGGCGGGGGTGCCAAAAACATTCAGTACTTC
TRBV14	TRBJ2-3	NA	NA	CASSQDIAGASTDTQYF	TGTGCCAGCAGCCAAGATATCGCGGGGGCTAGCACAGATACGCAGTATTTT
TRBV4-2	TRBJ1-5	NA	TRBD1	CASSQEGTGGIKNQPQHF	TGTGCCAGCAGCCAAGAGGGGACAGGGGGAATTAAGAATCAGCCCCAGCATTTT
TRBV7-9	TRBJ1-1	NA	NA	CASSLAVVGGEAFF	TGTGCCAGCAGCTTAGCGGTCGTAGGGGGTGAAGCTTTCTTT
TRBV15	TRBJ2-5	NA	TRBD1	CATSGTVQETQYF	TGTGCCACCAGCGGGACAGTTCAAGAGACCCAGTACTTC
TRBV7-9	TRBJ1-4	few	NA	CASSSGTTNEKLFF	TGTGCCAGCAGCTCAGGGACAACTAATGAAAAACTGTTTTTT
TRBV29-1	TRBJ1-1	NA	NA	CSVVTGWMNTEAFF	TGCAGCGTCGTCACAGGGTGGATGAACACTGAAGCTTTCTTT
TRBV28	TRBJ2-5	NA	NA	CASVSGNAVGVTQYF	TGTGCCAGCGTTTCGGGTAACGCAGTAGGTGTGACCCAGTACTTC
TRBV6-1	TRBJ2-7	NA	NA	CASSQHREQYF	TGTGCCAGCAGCCAACACCGCGAGCAGTACTTC
TRBV15	TRBJ2-2	NA	NA	CATSRDFGNTGELFF	TGTGCCACCAGCAGAGATTTCGGGAACACCGGGGAGCTGTTTTTT
TRBV6-1	TRBJ1-2	NA	TRBD1	CASSDPDRGLANYGYTF	TGTGCCAGCAGTGATCCGGACAGGGGGTTGGCTAACTATGGCTACACCTTC
TRBV30	TRBJ2-7	NA	TRBD1	CAWSPTGYRSYEQYF	TGTGCCTGGAGTCCGACAGGGTATCGTTCGTACGAGCAGTACTTC
TRBV19	TRBJ1-2	NA	NA	CASSIPGAYGYTF	TGTGCCAGTAGTATCCCGGGCGCCTATGGCTACACCTTC
TRBV6-6	TRBJ2-2	NA	NA	CASSPNLAFTGELFF	TGTGCCAGCAGCCCCAATCTAGCGTTCACCGGGGAGCTGTTTTTT
TRBV5-1	TRBJ2-7	NA	TRBD2	CASSLAGAGNEQYF	TGCGCCAGCAGCTTAGCGGGGGCGGGTAACGAGCAGTACTTC
TRBV18	TRBJ1-2	NA	TRBD1	CASSGDRAINYGYTF	TGTGCCAGCTCGGGGGACAGAGCTATTAACTATGGCTACACCTTC
TRBV25-1	TRBJ2-2	NA	TRBD1	CASRQGAGELFF	TGTGCCAGCAGGCAGGGGGCCGGGGAGCTGTTTTTT
TRBV14	TRBJ2-1	once	NA	CASSQLLAVSYNEQFF	TGTGCCAGCAGCCAATTATTAGCGGTTTCCTACAATGAGCAGTTCTTC
TRBV6-1	TRBJ1-4	NA	NA	CASSAYPDSPRWELFF	TGTGCCAGCAGTGCCTACCCCGACAGCCCTAGGTGGGAACTGTTTTTT
TRBV5-1	TRBJ1-6	NA	NA	CASSLLNSPLHF	TGCGCCAGCAGCTTGTTGAATTCACCCCTCCACTTT
TRBV9	TRBJ2-2	NA	TRBD1	CASSVPTGGSVGELFF	TGTGCCAGCAGCGTCCCGACAGGGGGGAGCGTCGGGGAGCTGTTTTTT